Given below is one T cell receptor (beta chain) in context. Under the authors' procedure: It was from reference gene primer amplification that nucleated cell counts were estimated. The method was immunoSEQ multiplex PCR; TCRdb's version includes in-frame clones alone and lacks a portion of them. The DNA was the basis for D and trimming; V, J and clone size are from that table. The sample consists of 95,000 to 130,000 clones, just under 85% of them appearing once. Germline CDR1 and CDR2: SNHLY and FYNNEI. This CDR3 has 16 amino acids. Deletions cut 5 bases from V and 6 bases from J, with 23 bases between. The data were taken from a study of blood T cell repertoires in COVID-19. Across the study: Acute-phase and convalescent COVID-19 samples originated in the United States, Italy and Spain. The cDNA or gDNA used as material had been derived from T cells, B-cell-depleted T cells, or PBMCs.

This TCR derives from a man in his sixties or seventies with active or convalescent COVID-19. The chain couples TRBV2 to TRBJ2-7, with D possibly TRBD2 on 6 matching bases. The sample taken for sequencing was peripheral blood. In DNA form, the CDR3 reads TGTGCCAGCAGTTACTTGGGTAAGGGAGGCTTTTCCGAGCAGTACTTC. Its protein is CASSYLGKGGFSEQYF.